This T cell receptor (beta chain) stems from a study of T cell responses to AZD1222 COVID-19 vaccine. The germline V gene has CDR1 SGHTA and CDR2 FQGTGA. V shed 2 bases and J shed 5 bases, with 9 bases lying between them. CDR3 length equals 13 residues. The table came from immunoSEQ multiplex PCR; TCRdb's copy has only in-frame clones and leaves some out. The sample holds roughly 130,000 clones, 87% seen once. The receptor was isolated from an adult in good health. This sequence joins TRBV7-3 and TRBJ2-5; tentatively, D is TRBD2 (5 bases). This material consisted of peripheral blood, taken on day 0 of AZD1222 vaccination. The CDR3 nucleotides read TGTGCCAGCAGCTTAGGAGGCTGGGAGACCCAGTACTTC. This translates into CASSLGGWETQYF.